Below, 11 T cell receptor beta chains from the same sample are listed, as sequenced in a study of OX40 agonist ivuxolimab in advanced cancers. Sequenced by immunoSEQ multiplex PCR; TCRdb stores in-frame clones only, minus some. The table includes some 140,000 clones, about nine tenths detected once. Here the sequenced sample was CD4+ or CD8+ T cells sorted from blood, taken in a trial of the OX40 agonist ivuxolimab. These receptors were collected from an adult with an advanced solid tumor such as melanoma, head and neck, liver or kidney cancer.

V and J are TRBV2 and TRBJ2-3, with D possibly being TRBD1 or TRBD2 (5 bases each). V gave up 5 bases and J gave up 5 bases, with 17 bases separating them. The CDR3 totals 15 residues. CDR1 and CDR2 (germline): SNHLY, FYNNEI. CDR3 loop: CASSQGTGPGDTQYF. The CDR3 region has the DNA TGTGCCAGCAGTCAAGGGACGGGACCGGGAGATACGCAGTATTTT.

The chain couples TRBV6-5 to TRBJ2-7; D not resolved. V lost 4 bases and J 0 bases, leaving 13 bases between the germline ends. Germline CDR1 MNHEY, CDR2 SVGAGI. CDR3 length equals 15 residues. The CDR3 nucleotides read TGTGCCAGCAGTTCCAGAGAGGCTTTCTCCTACGAGCAGTACTTC. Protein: CASSSREAFSYEQYF.

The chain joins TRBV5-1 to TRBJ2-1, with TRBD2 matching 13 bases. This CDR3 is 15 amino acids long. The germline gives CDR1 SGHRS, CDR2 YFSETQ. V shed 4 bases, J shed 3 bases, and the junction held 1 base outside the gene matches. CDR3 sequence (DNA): TGCGCCAGCAGCGGGACTAGCGGGGTCTACAATGAGCAGTTCTTC. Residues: CASSGTSGVYNEQFF.

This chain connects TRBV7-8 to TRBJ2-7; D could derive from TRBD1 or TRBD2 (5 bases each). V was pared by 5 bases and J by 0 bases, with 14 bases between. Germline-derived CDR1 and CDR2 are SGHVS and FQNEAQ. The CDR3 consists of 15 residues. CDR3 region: CASSAGTPSSYEQYF. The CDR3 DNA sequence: TGTGCCAGCAGCGCCGGGACCCCTAGCTCCTACGAGCAGTACTTC.

The CDR3 coding sequence is TGTGCCAGCAGTTCGTCAGCGGGAGCCCTTTACGAGCAGTACTTC. The encoded protein is CASSSSAGALYEQYF. The genes are TRBV27 and TRBJ2-5; TRBD2 aligns across 8 bases. The tail of the sequence fits TRBJ2-7 better, so the J call may be wrong. The CDR3 runs to 15 residues. The germline gives CDR1 MNHEY, CDR2 SMNVEV (reference sequence).

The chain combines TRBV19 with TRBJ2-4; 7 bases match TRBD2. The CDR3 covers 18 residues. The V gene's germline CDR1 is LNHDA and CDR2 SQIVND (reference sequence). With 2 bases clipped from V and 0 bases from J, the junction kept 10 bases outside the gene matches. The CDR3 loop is CASSIMGRGSQAKNIQYF. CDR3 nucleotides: TGTGCCAGTAGTATAATGGGGCGGGGGTCCCAAGCCAAAAACATTCAGTACTTC.

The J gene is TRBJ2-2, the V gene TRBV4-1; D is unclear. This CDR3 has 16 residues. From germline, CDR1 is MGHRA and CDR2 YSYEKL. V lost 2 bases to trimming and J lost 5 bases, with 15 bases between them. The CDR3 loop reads CASSQIDLVVTGELFF. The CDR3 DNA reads TGCGCCAGCAGCCAAATAGACTTGGTAGTTACCGGGGAGCTGTTTTTT.

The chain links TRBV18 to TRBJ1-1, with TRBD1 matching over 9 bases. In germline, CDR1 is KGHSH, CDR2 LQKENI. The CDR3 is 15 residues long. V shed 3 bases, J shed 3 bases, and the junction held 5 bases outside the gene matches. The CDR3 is CASSPKDRGDTEAFF. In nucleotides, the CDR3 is TGTGCCAGCTCACCGAAGGACAGGGGTGACACTGAAGCTTTCTTT.

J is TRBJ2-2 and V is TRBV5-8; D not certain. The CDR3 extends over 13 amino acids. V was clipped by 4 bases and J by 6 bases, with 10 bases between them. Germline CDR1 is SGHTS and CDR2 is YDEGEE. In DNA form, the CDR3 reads TGTGCCAGCAGCCCCCTCCCCGCCGGGGAGCTGTTTTTT. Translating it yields CASSPLPAGELFF.

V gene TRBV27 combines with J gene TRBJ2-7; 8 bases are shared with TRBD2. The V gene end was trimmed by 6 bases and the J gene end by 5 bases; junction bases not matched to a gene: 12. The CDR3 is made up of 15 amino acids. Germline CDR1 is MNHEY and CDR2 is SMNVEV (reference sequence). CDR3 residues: CASRISGSGYNEQYF. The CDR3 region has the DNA TGTGCCAGCAGGATAAGCGGGAGTGGTTACAACGAGCAGTACTTC.

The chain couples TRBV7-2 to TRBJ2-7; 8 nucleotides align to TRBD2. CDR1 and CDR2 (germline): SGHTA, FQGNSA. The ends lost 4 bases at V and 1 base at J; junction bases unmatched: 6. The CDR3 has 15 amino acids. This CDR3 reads CASSSGLAGSYEQYF. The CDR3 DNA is TGTGCCAGCAGCTCCGGACTAGCCGGGTCCTACGAGCAGTACTTC.